This T cell receptor beta chain was captured by sequencing in a study of cytomegalovirus exposure and HLA in healthy donors. The CDR3 totals 16 residues. After removal of 3 bases from V and 10 bases from J, the junction contained 12 bases not matched to a gene. The germline V gene has CDR1 LNHNV and CDR2 YYDKDF (reference sequence). The PCR contained 60 Vbeta and 13 Jbeta primers. Sequencing used immunoSEQ multiplex PCR; TCRdb keeps in-frame clones, though not all of them. The sample includes roughly 130,000 clones, about 80% seen only once; the top ten take approximately 5%. Sequences were obtained from PBMCs. The receptor's source is a young man in good health and CMV-seronegative. The chain links TRBV15 to TRBJ1-1; 12 bases map to TRBD1. The CDR3 DNA is TGTGCCACCAGCAGGGGGGACAGGGGGCCCGCCATGGTAGCTTTCTTT. Its protein product is CATSRGDRGPAMVAFF.